The 17 T cell receptor beta chains below all came from one sample that was sequenced in a study of naive and memory T cell subsets. Both TRBC1 and TRBC2 were covered by a beta constant-region primer of two equimolar oligonucleotides. Four rounds of PCR amplified the ligated cDNA using nested alpha and beta constant-region primers plus SP2. Using its own MiXCR run on the UMI-ligation and nested PCR reads, TCRdb lists one record per CDR3 protein. Of 100,000 to 150,000 distinct CDR3 sequences in the sample, 36% are singletons; the top ten hold roughly 0.86%. The sequenced material came from central memory CD4+ T cells from blood. The receptors come from a human donor in good health.

The rearrangement uses TRBV29-1 and TRBJ2-1; D is possibly TRBD1 (6 bases). With 4 bases removed from V and 5 bases from J, the gap between germline ends came to 21 bases. CDR1 and CDR2 from the germline V gene are SQVTM and ANQGSEA. There are 16 residues in the CDR3. CDR3 sequence reads: CSVVPLGGYIDNEQFF. CDR3 sequence (DNA): TGCAGCGTTGTACCCTTAGGGGGATATATCGACAATGAGCAGTTCTTC.

The V call is TRBV20-1, the J call TRBJ2-3; D might be TRBD1 or TRBD2, each matching 5 bases. CDR1 and CDR2 from the germline V gene are DFQATT and SNEGSKA (reference sequence). The CDR3 is made up of 15 amino acids. Trimming took 3 bases from V and 1 from J, leaving 14 bases between them. The CDR3: CSASGGRTRTDTQYF. DNA of the CDR3: TGCAGTGCTAGTGGGGGACGGACCCGCACAGATACGCAGTATTTT.

This sequence joins TRBV20-1 and TRBJ2-2; 7 bases agree with TRBD1. Germline CDR1 is DFQATT and CDR2 is SNEGSKA (reference sequence). V was pared by 6 bases and J by 0 bases, with 7 bases of the junction left unmatched. The CDR3 spans 15 residues. The CDR3 sequence is CSAPRQGSNTGELFF. CDR3 nucleotide sequence: TGCAGTGCACCACGACAGGGATCGAACACCGGGGAGCTGTTTTTT.

V is TRBV29-1 and J is TRBJ2-1; 10 bases map to TRBD2. Germline V gene lookup returns CDR1 SQVTM and CDR2 ANQGSEA. J was trimmed by 6 bases and V by 6 bases; bases with no gene match: 11. The length of the CDR3 is 15 residues. CDR3 protein: CSVEIGLAGVNEQFF. As DNA, the CDR3 is TGCAGCGTCGAAATAGGGCTAGCGGGAGTCAATGAGCAGTTCTTC.

This clonotype was found a few times. The chain recombines TRBV20-1 with TRBJ2-3; D not resolved. This CDR3 has 11 residues. Trimming shortened V by 6 bases and J by 5 bases, and 9 bases separated the two germline ends. Per the germline V gene, CDR1 is DFQATT and CDR2 is SNEGSKA (reference sequence). The CDR3 coding sequence is TGCAGTGCCATCCCGATAGATACGCAGTATTTT. Translation: CSAIPIDTQYF.

This clonotype was seen only a few times. V usage is TRBV5-1 and J usage is TRBJ1-1, with D maybe TRBD1 (6 bases). V gave up 4 bases and J gave up 7 bases, with 20 bases separating them. This CDR3 is 15 amino acids long. CDR1 is SGHRS, CDR2 YFSETQ, per germline. CDR3 nucleotides: TGCGCCAGCAGCCCAGACGGGACATTAGCCAATGAAGCTTTCTTT. Its translation: CASSPDGTLANEAFF. Looking up the rest from reference TRBV5-1 and TRBJ1-1 gives the full variable domain: KAGVTQTPRYLIKTRGQQVTLSCSPISGHRSVSWYQQTPGQGLQFLFEYFSETQRNKGNFPGRFSGRQFSNSRSEMNVSTLELGDSALYLCASSPDGTLANEAFFGQGTRLTVV.

In this sample, this clonotype turned up a few times. The chain has TRBV14 and TRBJ1-2; tentatively, D is TRBD1 (5 bases). The V and J ends lost 3 bases and 8 bases respectively, with 19 bases between them. CDR3 size: 15 residues. Germline-derived CDR1 and CDR2 are SGHDN and FVKESK. DNA for the CDR3: TGTGCCAGCAGCCATGCTCAGGGTGGTTTGGGAGGCTACACCTTC. Amino acids: CASSHAQGGLGGYTF.

The J gene is TRBJ1-6, the V gene TRBV18; D is ambiguous. The germline V gene encodes CDR1 KGHSH and CDR2 LQKENI. Trimming took off 1 base at V and 4 bases at J, with 11 bases between the two ends. CDR3 length: 16 residues. Here the CDR3 DNA reads TGTGCCAGCTCACCACAACGGACGGATTATAATTCACCCCTCCACTTT. This translates into CASSPQRTDYNSPLHF.

Turning to this clonotype: Sequence at one end of the junction differs from germline and may be a read error. The chain is built from TRBV9 and TRBJ1-2, with 8 bases aligning to TRBD1. CDR1 and CDR2 (germline): SGDLS, YYNGEE. CDR3 size: 11 residues. The CDR3 sequence is CASSGDRGFLF. The CDR3 coding sequence is TGTGCCAGCAGCGGTGACAGGGGCTTCCTCTTC.

This sequence joins TRBV6-6 and TRBJ2-7; 11 nucleotides align to TRBD2. V lost 4 bases and J lost 4; bases outside the gene matches: 6. The CDR3 spans 15 residues. Germline V gene lookup returns CDR1 MNHNY and CDR2 SVGAGI (reference sequence). CDR3 amino acids: CASSSRLAGKYEQYF. The CDR3 DNA sequence: TGTGCCAGCAGTTCCCGACTAGCGGGAAAATACGAGCAGTACTTC.

This clonotype came up a few times. The V gene is TRBV7-3, the J gene TRBJ2-1; 9 nucleotides match TRBD2. Germline trimming cut 5 bases from V and 1 base from J; bases unmatched to any gene: 3. Germline-derived CDR1 and CDR2 are SGHTA and FQGTGA. The CDR3 spans 15 residues. For the CDR3, the DNA is TGTGCCAGCAGCCAGGGACTAGCTTCCTACAATGAGCAGTTCTTC. It yields the protein CASSQGLASYNEQFF.

Only a few counts were recorded for this clonotype. The J gene is TRBJ1-5, the V gene TRBV19; D not certain. The CDR3 covers 14 residues. Germline V gene sequence: CDR1 LNHDA, CDR2 SQIVND (reference sequence). The V and J ends lost 4 bases and 1 base respectively, with 8 bases between them. In DNA form, the CDR3 reads TGTGCCAGTAGTAGGGCAGAGAGCAATCAGCCCCAGCATTTT. This encodes CASSRAESNQPQHF.

This clonotype was seen a few times. The chain employs TRBV27 and TRBJ1-3, with 9 positions matching TRBD1. Looked up from germline, CDR1 is MNHEY and CDR2 is SMNVEV (reference sequence). Losses at the gene ends were 6 bases for V and 0 bases for J; bases not matched to a gene: 0. CDR3 size: 14 residues. The CDR3 loop is CASRTGGSGNTIYF. The CDR3 DNA reads TGTGCCAGCAGGACAGGGGGCTCTGGAAACACCATATATTTT.

The chain is built from TRBV7-8 and TRBJ2-6; D may be TRBD1 (6 bases). With 3 bases removed from V and 0 bases from J, the gap between germline ends came to 15 bases. CDR3 size: 18 residues. CDR1 is SGHVS and CDR2 is FQNEAQ in the germline V gene. The CDR3, as DNA: TGTGCCAGCAGCTTGGGCAGGGGTGTAGGCTCTGGGGCCAACGTCCTGACTTTC. This translates into CASSLGRGVGSGANVLTF.

This chain joins TRBV2 and TRBJ2-7; a weak D match, TRBD1 (6 bases). The V gene's germline CDR1 is SNHLY and CDR2 FYNNEI. The CDR3 covers 14 residues. The V end lost 7 bases, the J end lost 3 bases, and 16 bases lay between the germline ends. The CDR3 reads CASTHWGQDYEQYF. For the CDR3, the DNA is TGTGCCAGCACCCATTGGGGGCAGGACTACGAGCAGTACTTC.

Here the CDR3 DNA reads TGTGCCAGCAGCTTAGTGAATACGCAGTATTTT. Residues: CASSLVNTQYF. This rearrangement joins TRBV7-2 to TRBJ2-3; D is uncertain. Germline CDR1 is SGHTA and CDR2 is FQGNSA. The CDR3 runs to 11 residues. Trimming left V 1 base short and J 7 bases short, with 3 bases between. Variable domain in full (rest from reference TRBV7-2 and TRBJ2-3): GAGVSQSPSNKVTEKGKDVELRCDPISGHTALYWYRQSLGQGLEFLIYFQGNSAPDKSGLPSDRFSAERTGGSVSTLTIQRTQQEDSAVYLCASSLVNTQYFGPGTRLTVL.

This clonotype was counted between two and nine times. The CDR3 here is CASNPSSTDTQYF. CDR3 nucleotides: TGTGCCAGCAACCCGTCTAGCACAGATACGCAGTATTTT. The rearrangement links TRBV6-1 to TRBJ2-3, with D unresolved. The germline V gene encodes CDR1 MNHNS and CDR2 SASEGT. The V and J ends lost 7 bases and 0 bases respectively, with 8 bases between them. The CDR3 covers 13 residues.